This T cell receptor (beta chain) was sequenced during a study of blood T cell repertoires in COVID-19. Recruits, aged about 18 to 89 years, lived in about two dozen US areas. Assignments of participants to cohorts depended upon their own reported clinical history. Per the original data handling: Nucleated cell number was recorded as an estimate derived from reference gene primer amplification. The assay was immunoSEQ multiplex PCR, and TCRdb's table has in-frame clones only and misses some. V and J calls plus clone size are reproduced from that table; the DNA served to infer D and trimming. The table shows 200,000 or so clones, with about 86% occurring only once. CDR3 length: 15 amino acids. Germline CDR1 SGHTS, CDR2 YDEGEE. The ends were cut back, 4 bases at V and 1 base at J, with 11 bases in the middle.

The J gene is TRBJ2-2, the V gene TRBV5-8; maybe TRBD1 (6 bases). Sequences were obtained from PBMCs or T cells enriched from blood (not recorded which). This sequence was found in a middle-aged man who had recovered from COVID-19. DNA of the CDR3: TGTGCCAGCAGCCTATGGGGACAGAACACCGGGGAGCTGTTTTTT. Its protein is CASSLWGQNTGELFF.